This T cell receptor (beta chain) is drawn from a study of T cells in Graves' hyperthyroidism and ophthalmopathy. Findings and caveats of the study: In validation, the model predicted ophthalmopathy. These predictions came a median roughly 6.5 months before onset.

This clonotype has a count of ten or more. Its target is not known. There were TCR beta CDR3 regions amplified from RNA transcripts. HTBI primers were the set used in a first-round RT-PCR of the TCR CDR3. TCRdb fed the multiplex PCR reads into MiXCR, producing one record per CDR3 protein. The sample consists of approximately 600,000 distinct CDR3 sequences, approximately 15% of them appearing once. A NOSPECS grade of at least 4, a Clinical Activity Score of at least 3 and duration under 3 months were recorded in ophthalmopathy patients. Not enrolled were patients with uncontrolled infection, other autoimmune disease, pregnancy or lactation. Trimming cost V 6 bases and J 5 bases; bases outside gene matches: 8. The CDR3 is 15 residues long. Germline CDR1 reads MNHEY; CDR2 reads SVGEGT.

Sample: blood. This chain connects TRBV6-2 or TRBV6-3 to TRBJ2-1, with TRBD2 identical over 9 bases. This TCR derives from a woman in her late teens or twenties with Graves' ophthalmopathy. Written as DNA, the CDR3 is TGTGCCAGCAGCTTTAGCGGGAGAGCCCACAATGAGCAGTTCTTC. Translated: CASSFSGRAHNEQFF.